The present T cell receptor beta chain was sequenced within a study of blood T cell repertoires in COVID-19. The data were produced by immunoSEQ multiplex PCR, yet TCRdb's version contains in-frame clones alone and is incomplete. The profile shows 200,000 or so clones, 89% of them singletons. This clone was observed a single time. This CDR3 is built from 15 residues. Germline loops: CDR1 KGHSH, CDR2 LQKENI. With 3 bases clipped from V and 0 bases from J, the junction kept 2 bases outside the gene matches. The chain is built from TRBV18 and TRBJ2-3; 8 nucleotides agree with TRBD1. The sample taken for sequencing was PBMCs or T cells enriched from blood (not recorded which). The TCR originated in a young woman who had recovered from COVID-19. CDR3 in DNA: TGTGCCAGCTCACCGACAGGGGCTAGCACAGATACGCAGTATTTT. Amino acids: CASSPTGASTDTQYF.